The clone carrying this T cell receptor (beta chain) was recorded many times. The sample originates from a study of response to subunit inactivated influenza vaccine. The J segment lost 1 base and the V segment lost 6 bases, leaving 6 bases of the junction unmatched. Germline V CDR1 and CDR2: DFQATT, SNEGSKA (reference sequence). The CDR3 extends over 14 amino acids. Via MiXCR, TCRdb re-called the RT-PCR reads, giving one row per CDR3 protein. The repertoire includes more than 700,000 distinct CDR3 sequences, 20% to 25% of them detected once, and roughly 10% sits in the top ten. The rearrangement uses TRBV20-1 and TRBJ2-5, with 9 bases that match TRBD2. The source is a man aged 50 to 60 who received an inactivated influenza vaccine. Specimen: PBMCs from blood, collected more than 4 days after vaccination. The chain's CDR3 is CSASRSGGQETQYF. The CDR3 coding sequence is TGCAGTGCCAGCCGTAGCGGGGGCCAAGAGACCCAGTACTTC.